The T cell receptor beta chain under discussion was sequenced for a study of vaccination effects on CD4 cells after COVID-19. Turning to this clone: The antigen is undetermined.

The V gene end was trimmed by 0 bases and the J gene end by 3 bases; junction bases not matched to a gene: 5. This CDR3 has 15 amino acids. Germline CDR1 reads SGHTS; CDR2 reads YDEGEE. Clones were sequenced by immunoSEQ multiplex PCR, and TCRdb holds only the in-frame ones, with some missing. The profile covers about 46,000 clones, with roughly 80% appearing a single time and roughly 7.8% taken by the ten largest. The culture ran for approximately 9 days before CD4+ T cells were isolated. The sequence derives from a human donor who had a prior SARS-CoV-2 infection. The specimen was CD4+ T cells from PBMCs cultured without peptide, collected before COVID-19 vaccination. The rearrangement joins TRBV5-8 to TRBJ2-7, with 8 bases matching TRBD1. CDR3 sequence: CASSLVDRDFYEQYF. In DNA form, the CDR3 reads TGTGCCAGCAGCTTGGTGGACAGGGATTTCTACGAGCAGTACTTC.